One and the same sample provided the 9 T cell receptor beta chains below, sequenced in a study of T cells after yellow fever vaccination. In TCRdb, the 5' RACE reads were re-called with MiXCR into one record per CDR3 protein. Among 450,000 to 600,000 distinct CDR3 sequences listed, less than 15% were seen once. The source material was PBMCs, sampled on the day of the yellow fever booster vaccination. The receptors stem from a man in his thirties or forties who received the YFV17D yellow fever vaccine.

The V call is TRBV20-1, the J call TRBJ2-3; D not resolved. Deletions cut 6 bases from V and 2 bases from J, with 9 bases between. Germline values: CDR1 DFQATT, CDR2 SNEGSKA (reference sequence). The CDR3 has 12 amino acids. The CDR3 nucleotides read TGCAGTGCGGTCAAGATCACAGATACGCAGTATTTT. Translating gives CSAVKITDTQYF.

This clonotype was found a few times. V is TRBV27 and J is TRBJ2-1; the D is unclear. The CDR3 runs 16 residues. Germline CDR1 reads MNHEY; CDR2 reads SMNVEV (reference sequence). The ends were cut back, 8 bases at V and 0 bases at J, with 17 bases in the middle. The CDR3 coding sequence is TGTGCCAGCCGCAAACCGACCGCGAGCTCCTACAATGAGCAGTTCTTC. It codes for CASRKPTASSYNEQFF.

This clonotype was seen only a few times. The DNA for the CDR3 is TGTGCCAGCTCACCACATTCCGATCAGCCCCAGCATTTT. Translating gives CASSPHSDQPQHF. This chain links TRBV18 with TRBJ1-5, with no clear D. The CDR3 length is 13 residues. V lost 1 base, J lost 5 bases, and 6 bases lay in between. Per germline, CDR1 KGHSH and CDR2 LQKENI.

The chain couples TRBV6-2 or TRBV6-3 to TRBJ1-1; D is unresolved. Germline CDR1 reads MNHEY; CDR2 reads SVGEGT. V was pared by 6 bases and J by 9 bases, with 14 bases between. This CDR3 has 12 residues. CDR3 protein: CASSPTQRKAFF. As DNA, the CDR3 is TGTGCCAGCAGCCCAACTCAACGGAAAGCTTTCTTT.

The rearrangement uses TRBV9 and TRBJ2-1; 13 nucleotides align to TRBD2. Germline CDR1 SGDLS, CDR2 YYNGEE. The CDR3 runs to 16 residues. V gave up 4 bases and J gave up 8 bases; unmatched junction bases: 9. CDR3 region: CASSISGTSGNYEQFF. The DNA for the CDR3 is TGTGCCAGCAGCATCTCGGGGACTAGCGGGAACTATGAGCAGTTCTTC.

This clonotype was seen a handful of times. The chain links TRBV6-1 to TRBJ2-3; D gene unclear. The V end lost 6 bases, the J end lost 6 bases, and 16 bases lay between the germline ends. Looked up from germline, CDR1 is MNHNS and CDR2 is SASEGT. The CDR3 has 14 residues. The CDR3 DNA reads TGTGCCAGCAGGACTGGGCCCCCACAGGATACGCAGTATTTT. This sequence encodes CASRTGPPQDTQYF.

The V call is TRBV7-2, the J call TRBJ2-7, with D possibly matching TRBD2 (5 bases). The CDR3 is 15 residues long. V gave up 4 bases and J gave up 4 bases, with 17 bases separating them. CDR1 SGHTA and CDR2 FQGNSA come from the germline V gene. The chain's CDR3 is CASSSWPGLGYEQYF. In DNA form, the CDR3 reads TGTGCCAGCAGCTCTTGGCCCGGACTGGGGTACGAGCAGTACTTC.

This clonotype was found a few times. The genes are TRBV12-3 or TRBV12-4 and TRBJ2-5; 11 bases fit TRBD2. J lost 1 base, V lost 9 bases, and 4 bases had no gene match. The CDR3 has 14 amino acids. The CDR3 bases are TGTGCCAGTCTTACTAGCGGGAGCCAAGAGACCCAGTACTTC. Translating it yields CASLTSGSQETQYF.

This clonotype was seen many times. V is TRBV7-2 and J is TRBJ2-7, with D unclear. V lost 6 bases and J lost 4, with 13 bases in between. CDR3 size: 13 residues. Germline V gene lookup returns CDR1 SGHTA and CDR2 FQGNSA. CDR3 sequence reads: CASREASSYEQYF. CDR3 DNA: TGTGCCAGCAGGGAAGCGAGTTCTTACGAGCAGTACTTC.